These T cell receptor beta chains were read from a single sample in a study of metastatic and nonmetastatic thyroid tumors. TCRdb used MiXCR to call clones anew from the PCR reads. This sample has 4,000 or so clones, with more than 25% found just once. Sequencing was carried out using adjacent normal tissue. These receptors all come from a male donor with papillary thyroid cancer or a benign thyroid nodule (not recorded which). Some clones in this sample may be carry-over from other donors' samples. The CDR3 runs from the conserved cysteine through the conserved F or W. The order of the fields is D gene, J gene, CDR3 length, V gene, clone size, CDR3 DNA, CDR3 protein. The D gene is left open where the match is weak. Not all rows give a size; the values are once, few, many and, for expanded clones, a class.

>-|TRBJ2-7|14|TRBV11-2|-
TGTGCCAGCAGCTTATACTTGCAGACCTACGAGCAGTACTTC
CASSLYLQTYEQYF
>-|TRBJ2-7|15|TRBV3-1|-
TGCGCCAGCAGCCAGGATGTAAGTTTATCCTACGAGCAGTACTTC
CASSQDVSLSYEQYF
>-|TRBJ1-3|17|TRBV6-5|-
TGTGACAGCAGTTACAGTTCCTACCCGCGCTCTGGATACACCATATATTTT
CDSSYSSYPRSGYTIYF
>TRBD2|TRBJ2-7|14|TRBV18|once
TGTGCCAGCTCACCTTCCAGCGGGGCTTACGAGCAGTACTTC
CASSPSSGAYEQYF
>-|TRBJ1-4|16|TRBV6-1|-
TGTGCCAGCAGTGAACGACGTACGGGAACTACCGAAAAACTGTTTTTT
CASSERRTGTTEKLFF
>TRBD2|TRBJ2-5|17|TRBV7-2|once
TGTGCCAGCAGCCCATGGGGGGCGGGAGGAACTCAAGAGACCCAGTACTTC
CASSPWGAGGTQETQYF
>-|TRBJ2-6|15|TRBV20-1|-
TGCAGTGCTAACAGTGGGCAGGCTGGGGCCAACGTACTGACTTTC
CSANSGQAGANVLTF
>TRBD2|TRBJ2-1|15|TRBV11-2|few
TGTGCCAGCAGCTCCGGACTAGCGGGAGAGGGAGAGCAGTTCTTC
CASSSGLAGEGEQFF
>-|TRBJ1-5|14|TRBV9|many
TGTGCCAGCAGCGCCACAGGGTCGCGTCAGCCCCAGCATTTT
CASSATGSRQPQHF
>-|TRBJ2-1|15|TRBV6-2/TRBV6-3|few
TGTGCCAGCAGCCTTGCTACGGGTACCTACAATGAGCAGTTCTTC
CASSLATGTYNEQFF
>-|TRBJ1-1|13|TRBV12-3/TRBV12-4|few
TGTGCCAGCTCTCGGACGGTGAACACTGAAGCTTTCTTT
CASSRTVNTEAFF
>-|TRBJ2-7|13|TRBV12-3/TRBV12-4|few
TGTGCCAGCAGTTTAGGGGACATTGACGAGCAGTACTTC
CASSLGDIDEQYF
>TRBD1|TRBJ1-1|16|TRBV9|medium-sized
TGTGCCAGCAGCGTAGTTATCAACACAGGGGGCACTGAAGCTTTCTTT
CASSVVINTGGTEAFF
>-|TRBJ1-1|13|TRBV28|few
TGTGCCAGCAGTTTATGGGCTAACACTGAAGCTTTCTTT
CASSLWANTEAFF
>-|TRBJ2-3|13|TRBV7-9|-
TGTGCCAGCAGCTTAGATGGGGGATATACGCAGTATTTT
CASSLDGGYTQYF
>-|TRBJ2-7|13|TRBV6-2/TRBV6-3|once
TGTGCGAGCAGTTTCGACGCTCCCTACGAGCACTACTTC
CASSFDAPYEHYF
>-|TRBJ2-5|12|TRBV6-5|few
TGTGCCAGCAGTTGGGGTCAGGAGACCCAGTACTTC
CASSWGQETQYF
>TRBD2|TRBJ2-3|16|TRBV29-1|few
TGCAGCGTCTTAGGGTCTAGCGGAAAGCGGGGAGATACGCAGTATTTT
CSVLGSSGKRGDTQYF
>-|TRBJ2-2|15|TRBV5-6|medium-sized
TGTGCCAGCAGCTTGGTCGACTTTAACACCGGGGAGCTGTTTTTT
CASSLVDFNTGELFF
>TRBD2|TRBJ2-1|18|TRBV28|-
TGTGTCAGCAGTTTCTATTTATTCGAGCGGGAGGAGTTAAATGAGCAGTTCTTC
CVSSFYLFEREELNEQFF
>TRBD2|TRBJ2-7|15|TRBV7-9|-
TGTGCCAGCAGGCCGACGAGCGGGAGGTTCTACGAGCAGTACTTC
CASRPTSGRFYEQYF
>-|TRBJ2-7|14|TRBV5-4|-
TGTGCCAGCAGCTTGGGGAGCAGCCTCTACGAGCAGTACTTC
CASSLGSSLYEQYF
>-|TRBJ2-7|16|TRBV28|-
TGTGCCAGCAGTTCAGCTTATACGCGGAGCTCCCACGAGCAGTACTTC
CASSSAYTRSSHEQYF
>-|TRBJ1-5|12|TRBV20-1|once
TGCAGTGCTCACCAGGGCCCTCAGCCCCAGCATTTT
CSAHQGPQPQHF
>-|TRBJ1-6|14|TRBV7-2|-
TGTGCCAGCAGCTTAGCCACAGGGTCCTCACCCCTCCACTTT
CASSLATGSSPLHF
>TRBD1|TRBJ2-5|13|TRBV27|few
TGTGCCAGCAGGGAGGGGACAGGCCGGACCCAGTACTTC
CASREGTGRTQYF
>-|TRBJ2-1|10|TRBV27|few
TGTGCCAGCGGATTCTATGAGCAGTTCTTC
CASGFYEQFF
>-|TRBJ2-1|16|TRBV6-1|few
TGTGCCAGCAGCGAAAGAAGGGTTGTAAGGGACAATGAGCAGTTCTTC
CASSERRVVRDNEQFF
>-|TRBJ1-2|16|TRBV5-6|medium-sized
TGTGCCAGCTCCATTACCGGGTACCTCTTATATTATGGCTACACCTTC
CASSITGYLLYYGYTF
>TRBD1|TRBJ1-1|17|TRBV6-2/TRBV6-3|-
TGTGCCAGCAGTCACCCCTCGGACAGGGCTAGGAACACTGAAGCTTTCTTT
CASSHPSDRARNTEAFF
>TRBD1|TRBJ1-5|16|TRBV5-1|-
TGCGCCAGCAGCCCCCTTGAGACAGGGGGAGTTCAGCCCCAGCATTTT
CASSPLETGGVQPQHF
>-|TRBJ2-2|15|TRBV7-3|-
TGTGCCAGCAGCTTAACAGGTAGCAGCACCGGGGAGCTGTTTTTT
CASSLTGSSTGELFF
>-|TRBJ2-2|15|TRBV12-3/TRBV12-4|-
TGTGCCAGCAGTCCCCCCTTGGACTCCCACAGGGAGCTGTTTTTT
CASSPPLDSHRELFF
>-|TRBJ2-3|15|TRBV12-3/TRBV12-4|few
TGTGCCAGCAGTAGAGGGGGAGAGGACACAGATACGCAGTATTTT
CASSRGGEDTDTQYF
>-|TRBJ2-7|13|TRBV7-2|few
TGTGCCAGCAGCTACGGGCCGGAGGCCGAGCAGTACTTC
CASSYGPEAEQYF
>-|TRBJ1-3|14|TRBV20-1|few
TGCAGTGCTAGAGATCCACGCTCTGGAAACACCATATATTTT
CSARDPRSGNTIYF
>-|TRBJ2-7|15|TRBV20-1|-
TGCGGTGCTAGAGGGGAAACGGGCCGGGCCTACGAGCAGTACTTC
CGARGETGRAYEQYF
>-|TRBJ1-3|14|TRBV28|-
TGTGCCAGCAGTTTGTCAGGAGCTGGAAACACCATATATTTT
CASSLSGAGNTIYF
>TRBD2|TRBJ2-5|13|TRBV12-3/TRBV12-4|-
TGTGCCAGCAGCTGGACTAGCGGAGAGACCCAGTACTTC
CASSWTSGETQYF
>-|TRBJ2-7|13|TRBV28|-
TGTGCCAGCAGGATCCCACAGGGCTACGAGCAGTACTTC
CASRIPQGYEQYF
>-|TRBJ2-2|14|TRBV2|large
TGTGCCAACCAGGGTCGGGGAGGCACCGGGGAGCTGTTTTTT
CANQGRGGTGELFF
>-|TRBJ1-5|16|TRBV3-1|-
TGTGCCAGCAGCCAAGATTTTGGCAGGGGAGGCCAGCCCCAGCATTTT
CASSQDFGRGGQPQHF
>TRBD1|TRBJ1-2|14|TRBV20-1|-
TGCAGCATCCCAAGACAGGGCACCGACTATGGCTACACCTTC
CSIPRQGTDYGYTF
>-|TRBJ2-7|12|TRBV30|medium-sized
TGTGCCTGGGGTTACAGCGATCGCGAGCAGTACTTC
CAWGYSDREQYF
>-|TRBJ2-1|15|TRBV3-1|-
TGTGCCAGCAGCCAAGAGAGGACGCTCTACAATGAGCAGTTCTTC
CASSQERTLYNEQFF